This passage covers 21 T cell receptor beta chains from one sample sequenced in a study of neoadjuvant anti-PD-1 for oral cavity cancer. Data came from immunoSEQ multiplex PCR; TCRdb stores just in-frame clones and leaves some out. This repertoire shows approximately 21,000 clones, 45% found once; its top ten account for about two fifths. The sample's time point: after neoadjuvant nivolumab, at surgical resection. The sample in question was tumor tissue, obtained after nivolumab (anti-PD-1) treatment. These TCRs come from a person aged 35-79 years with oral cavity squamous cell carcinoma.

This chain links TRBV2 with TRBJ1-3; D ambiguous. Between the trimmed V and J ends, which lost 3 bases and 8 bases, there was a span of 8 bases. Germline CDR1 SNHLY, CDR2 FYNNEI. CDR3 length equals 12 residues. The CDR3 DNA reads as TGTGCCAGCAGTGATAGCCGACACACCATATATTTT. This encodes CASSDSRHTIYF.

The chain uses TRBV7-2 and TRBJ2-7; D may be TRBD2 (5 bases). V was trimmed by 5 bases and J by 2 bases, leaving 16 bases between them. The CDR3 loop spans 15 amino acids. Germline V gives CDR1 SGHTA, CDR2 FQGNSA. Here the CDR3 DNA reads TGTGCCAGCAGCCCCGGAGTCGGGGTCCCCTACGAGCAGTACTTC. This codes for CASSPGVGVPYEQYF.

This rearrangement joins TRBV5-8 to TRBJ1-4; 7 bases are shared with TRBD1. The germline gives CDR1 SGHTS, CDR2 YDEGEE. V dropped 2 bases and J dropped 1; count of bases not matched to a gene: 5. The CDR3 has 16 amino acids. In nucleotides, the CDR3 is TGTGCCAGCAGCTTTGACAGGGCCAGAACTAATGAAAAACTGTTTTTT. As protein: CASSFDRARTNEKLFF.

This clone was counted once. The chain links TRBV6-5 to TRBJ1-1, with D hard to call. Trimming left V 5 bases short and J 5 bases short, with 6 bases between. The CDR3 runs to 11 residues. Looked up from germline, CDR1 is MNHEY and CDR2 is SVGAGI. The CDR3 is CASSVQTEAFF. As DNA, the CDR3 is TGTGCCAGCAGTGTCCAAACTGAAGCTTTCTTT.

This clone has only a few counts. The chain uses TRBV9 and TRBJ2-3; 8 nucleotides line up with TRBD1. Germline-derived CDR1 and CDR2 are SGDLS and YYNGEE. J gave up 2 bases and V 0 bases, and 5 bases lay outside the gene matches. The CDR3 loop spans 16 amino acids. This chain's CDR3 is CASSVASGGLTDTQYF. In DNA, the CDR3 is TGTGCCAGCAGCGTAGCTTCAGGGGGCCTCACAGATACGCAGTATTTT.

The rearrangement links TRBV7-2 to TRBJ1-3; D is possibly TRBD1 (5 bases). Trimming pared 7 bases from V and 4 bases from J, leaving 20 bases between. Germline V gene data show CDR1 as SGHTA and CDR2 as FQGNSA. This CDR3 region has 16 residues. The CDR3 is CASTLAGAFLGNTIYF. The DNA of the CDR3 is TGTGCCAGCACCCTAGCCGGGGCGTTCCTCGGAAACACCATATATTTT.

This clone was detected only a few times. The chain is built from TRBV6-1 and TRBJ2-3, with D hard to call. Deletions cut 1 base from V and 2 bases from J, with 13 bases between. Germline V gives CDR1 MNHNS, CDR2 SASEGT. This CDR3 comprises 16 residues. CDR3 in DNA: TGTGCCAGCAGTGAAGGAAGTCTGGCGGTCACAGATACGCAGTATTTT. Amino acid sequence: CASSEGSLAVTDTQYF.

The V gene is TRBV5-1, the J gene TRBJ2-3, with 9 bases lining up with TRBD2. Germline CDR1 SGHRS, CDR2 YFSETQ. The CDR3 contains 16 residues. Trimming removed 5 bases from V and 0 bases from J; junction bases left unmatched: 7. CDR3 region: CASRSGGITSTDTQYF. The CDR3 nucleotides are TGCGCCAGCAGAAGCGGGGGGATTACTAGCACAGATACGCAGTATTTT.

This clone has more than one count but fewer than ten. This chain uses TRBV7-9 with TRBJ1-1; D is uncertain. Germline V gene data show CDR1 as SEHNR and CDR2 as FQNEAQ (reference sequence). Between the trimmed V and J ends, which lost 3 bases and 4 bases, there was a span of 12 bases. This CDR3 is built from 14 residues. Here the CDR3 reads CASSFSDTTTEAFF. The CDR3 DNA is TGTGCCAGCAGCTTCAGTGACACAACCACTGAAGCTTTCTTT.

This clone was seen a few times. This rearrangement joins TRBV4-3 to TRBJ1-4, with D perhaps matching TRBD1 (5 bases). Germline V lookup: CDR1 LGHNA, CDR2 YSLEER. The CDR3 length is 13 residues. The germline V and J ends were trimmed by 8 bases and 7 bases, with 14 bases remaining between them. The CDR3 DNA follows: TGCGCCAGCGGGGGTGGCAGCGTTGAAAAACTGTTTTTT. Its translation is CASGGGSVEKLFF.

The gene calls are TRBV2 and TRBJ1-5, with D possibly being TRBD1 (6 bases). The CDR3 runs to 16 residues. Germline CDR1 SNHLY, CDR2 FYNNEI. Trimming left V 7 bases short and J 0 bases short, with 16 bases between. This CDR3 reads CASTDEQGYSNQPQHF. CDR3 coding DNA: TGTGCCAGCACCGACGAACAGGGATATAGCAATCAGCCCCAGCATTTT. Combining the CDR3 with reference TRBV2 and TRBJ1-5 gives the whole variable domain EPEVTQTPSHQVTQMGQEVILRCVPISNHLYFYWYRQILGQKVEFLVSFYNNEISEKSEIFDDQFSVERPDGSNFTLKIRSTKLEDSAMYFCASTDEQGYSNQPQHFGDGTRLSIL.

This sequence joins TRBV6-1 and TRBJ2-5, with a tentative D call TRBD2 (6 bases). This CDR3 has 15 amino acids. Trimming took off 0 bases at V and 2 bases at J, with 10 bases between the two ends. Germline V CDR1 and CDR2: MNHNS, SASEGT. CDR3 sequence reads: CASSEAGTQQETQYF. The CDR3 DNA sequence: TGTGCCAGCAGTGAAGCAGGGACTCAGCAAGAGACCCAGTACTTC.

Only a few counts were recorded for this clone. The CDR3 loop reads CASSESYEQYF. DNA of the CDR3: TGTGCCAGCAGTGAGTCCTACGAGCAGTACTTC. This chain uses TRBV6-6 with TRBJ2-7; the D is unclear. Trimming cost V 5 bases and J 1 base, with 3 bases left between them. CDR1 is MNHNY and CDR2 is SVGAGI in the germline V gene (reference sequence). The CDR3 is made up of 11 amino acids.

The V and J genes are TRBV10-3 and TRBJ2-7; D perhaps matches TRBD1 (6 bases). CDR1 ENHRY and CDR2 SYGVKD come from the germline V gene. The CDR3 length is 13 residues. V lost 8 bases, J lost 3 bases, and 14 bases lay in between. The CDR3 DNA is TGTGCCATCTCGGGACAACTATTCTACGAGCAGTACTTC. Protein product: CAISGQLFYEQYF.

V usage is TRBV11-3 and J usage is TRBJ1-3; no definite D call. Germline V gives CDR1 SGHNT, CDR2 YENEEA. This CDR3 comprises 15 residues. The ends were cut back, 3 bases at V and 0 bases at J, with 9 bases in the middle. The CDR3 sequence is CASSFREGSGNTIYF. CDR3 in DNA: TGTGCCAGCAGCTTTCGTGAAGGCTCTGGAAACACCATATATTTT. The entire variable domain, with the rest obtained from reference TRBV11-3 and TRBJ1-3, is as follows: EAGVVQSPRYKIIEKKQPVAFWCNPISGHNTLYWYLQNLGQGPELLIRYENEEAVDDSQLPKDRFSAERLKGVDSTLKIQPAELGDSAVYLCASSFREGSGNTIYFGEGSWLTVV.

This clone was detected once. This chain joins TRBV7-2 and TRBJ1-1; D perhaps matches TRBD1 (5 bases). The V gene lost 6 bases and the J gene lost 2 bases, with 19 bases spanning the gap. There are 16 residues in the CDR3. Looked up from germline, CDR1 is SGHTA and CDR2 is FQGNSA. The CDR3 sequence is CASSHTGHGLNTEAFF. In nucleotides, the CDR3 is TGTGCCAGCAGTCATACGGGGCATGGCCTAAACACTGAAGCTTTCTTT. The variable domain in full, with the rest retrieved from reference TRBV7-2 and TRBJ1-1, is GAGVSQSPSNKVTEKGKDVELRCDPISGHTALYWYRQSLGQGLEFLIYFQGNSAPDKSGLPSDRFSAERTGGSVSTLTIQRTQQEDSAVYLCASSHTGHGLNTEAFFGQGTRLTVV.

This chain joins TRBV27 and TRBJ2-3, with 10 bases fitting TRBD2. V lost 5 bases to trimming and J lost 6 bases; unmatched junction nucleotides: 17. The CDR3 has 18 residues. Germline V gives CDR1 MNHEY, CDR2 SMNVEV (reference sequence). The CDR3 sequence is CASSPPPLAGGPRDTQYF. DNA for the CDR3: TGTGCCAGCAGTCCACCCCCCTTAGCGGGGGGCCCGAGGGATACGCAGTATTTT.

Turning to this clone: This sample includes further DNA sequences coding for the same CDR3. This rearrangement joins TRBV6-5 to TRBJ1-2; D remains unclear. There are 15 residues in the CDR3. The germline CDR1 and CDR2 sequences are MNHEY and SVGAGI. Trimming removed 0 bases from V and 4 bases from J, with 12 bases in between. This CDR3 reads CASSYSMWGSYGYTF. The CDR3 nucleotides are TGTGCCAGCAGTTACTCAATGTGGGGTAGCTATGGCTACACCTTC.

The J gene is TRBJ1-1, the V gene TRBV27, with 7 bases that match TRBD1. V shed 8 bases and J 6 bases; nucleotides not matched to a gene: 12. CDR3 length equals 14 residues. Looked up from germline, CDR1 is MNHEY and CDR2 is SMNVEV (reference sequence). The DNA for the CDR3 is TGTGCCAGCCGAATTGCCGAGGGGGCGGCTGAAGCTTTCTTT. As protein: CASRIAEGAAEAFF.

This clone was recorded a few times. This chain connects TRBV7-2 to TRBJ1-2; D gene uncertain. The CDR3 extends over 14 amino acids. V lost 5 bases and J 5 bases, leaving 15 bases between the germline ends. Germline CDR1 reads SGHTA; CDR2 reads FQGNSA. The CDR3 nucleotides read TGTGCCAGCAGCCCCGCGACCCGGCGGTATGGCTACACCTTC. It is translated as CASSPATRRYGYTF.

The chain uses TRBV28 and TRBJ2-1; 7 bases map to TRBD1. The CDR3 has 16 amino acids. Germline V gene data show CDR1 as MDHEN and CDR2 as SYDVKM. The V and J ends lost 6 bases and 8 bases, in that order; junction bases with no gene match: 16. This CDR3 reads CASRAWGQGVIDEQFF. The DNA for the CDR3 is TGTGCCAGCAGAGCCTGGGGGCAGGGGGTGATTGATGAGCAGTTCTTC.